Listed here are 27 T cell receptor beta chains from one sample, sequenced in a study of blood T cell repertoires in COVID-19. Produced via immunoSEQ multiplex PCR; TCRdb's table is partial and in-frame only. This sample has roughly 300,000 clones, with around 88% found just once. The sample comprised peripheral blood. The source of these receptors is a woman between 45 and 60 years old with acute or convalescent COVID-19.

V and J are TRBV6-1 and TRBJ1-6; the D gene is possibly TRBD1 (5 bases). V lost 0 bases and J lost 7, with 7 bases in between. The CDR3 contains 14 residues. The V gene's germline CDR1 is MNHNS and CDR2 SASEGT. CDR3 amino acids: CASSEAQGNSPLHF. The CDR3 bases are TGTGCCAGCAGTGAAGCTCAGGGAAATTCACCCCTCCACTTT.

The chain combines TRBV10-3 with TRBJ1-4, with D perhaps TRBD1 (6 bases). V dropped 6 bases and J dropped 7 bases, with 9 bases sitting between them. The CDR3 spans 12 residues. Germline CDR1 and CDR2: ENHRY and SYGVKD. The CDR3 spells CAIRGAGEKLFF. The CDR3 DNA sequence: TGTGCCATCAGGGGGGCAGGTGAAAAACTGTTTTTT.

The table lists this clone with a count of one. The chain carries TRBV18 and TRBJ2-5, with a possible D match to TRBD2 (5 bases). Germline-derived CDR1 and CDR2 are KGHSH and LQKENI. The CDR3 is 12 residues long. V lost 2 bases and J 5 bases, leaving 6 bases between the germline ends. The CDR3 here is CASSPEGETQYF. The CDR3 nucleotides read TGTGCCAGCTCACCAGAGGGCGAGACCCAGTACTTC.

The rearrangement joins TRBV5-4 to TRBJ1-6; weak D call: TRBD1 (6 bases). V was pared by 0 bases and J by 7 bases, with 11 bases between. CDR1 SGHNT and CDR2 YYREEE come from the germline V gene (reference sequence). The CDR3 sequence is 15 residues long. The CDR3 protein is CASSLGQVPNSPLHF. CDR3 DNA: TGTGCCAGCAGCTTGGGACAGGTGCCAAATTCACCCCTCCACTTT.

This clone was recorded a few times. This chain's CDR3 is CASSLGTAYGYTF. In DNA, the CDR3 is TGTGCCAGCAGCCTGGGGACAGCCTATGGCTACACCTTC. V is TRBV7-9 and J is TRBJ1-2; 7 nucleotides match TRBD1. Germline lookup yields CDR1 SEHNR and CDR2 FQNEAQ (reference sequence). Trimming took 5 bases from V and 4 from J; bases not matched to a gene: 4. This CDR3 region has 13 residues.

The chain combines TRBV7-9 with TRBJ2-2; 7 nucleotides agree with TRBD1. J lost 0 bases, V lost 5 bases, and 3 bases had no gene match. The germline gives CDR1 SEHNR, CDR2 FQNEAQ (reference sequence). The CDR3 spans 15 residues. The CDR3 region is CASSDGTANTGELFF. The CDR3, as DNA: TGTGCCAGCAGCGACGGGACAGCGAACACCGGGGAGCTGTTTTTT.

The chain uses TRBV5-8 and TRBJ2-4; D is possibly TRBD1 (6 bases). Trimming pared 4 bases from V and 1 base from J, leaving 12 bases between. This CDR3 region has 15 residues. Germline V lookup: CDR1 SGHTS, CDR2 YDEGEE. The CDR3 here is CASSPSGAAKNIQYF. The CDR3 bases are TGTGCCAGCAGCCCTTCAGGGGCGGCCAAAAACATTCAGTACTTC. Looking up the rest from reference TRBV5-8 and TRBJ2-4 gives the full variable domain: EAGVTQSPTHLIKTRGQQATLRCSPISGHTSVYWYQQALGLGLQFLLWYDEGEERNRGNFPPRFSGRQFPNYSSELNVNALELEDSALYLCASSPSGAAKNIQYFGAGTRLSVL.

This clone was counted between two and nine times. The rearrangement uses TRBV5-6 and TRBJ1-2; no reliable D call. V was shortened by 2 bases and J by 4 bases, with 12 bases between the two germline ends. The CDR3 consists of 14 residues. CDR1 SGHDT and CDR2 YYEEEE come from the germline V gene. This CDR3 is CASSFGDPGYGYTF. CDR3 sequence (DNA): TGTGCCAGCAGCTTCGGCGATCCAGGCTATGGCTACACCTTC.

This clone showed up just a few times. The chain carries TRBV6-5 and TRBJ1-5, with D tentatively TRBD1 (5 bases). The CDR3 loop spans 14 amino acids. Germline assignment: CDR1 MNHEY and CDR2 SVGAGI. The V and J ends lost 6 bases and 4 bases respectively, with 13 bases between them. CDR3 in amino acids: CASRGTGRNQPQHF. The CDR3 DNA reads TGTGCCAGCAGGGGAACAGGACGGAATCAGCCCCAGCATTTT.

The chain employs TRBV2 and TRBJ2-7, with D possibly being TRBD2 (6 bases). The germline V and J ends were trimmed by 5 bases and 5 bases, with 13 bases remaining between them. CDR1 is SNHLY, CDR2 FYNNEI, per germline. The CDR3 contains 13 residues. As DNA, the CDR3 is TGTGCCAGCAGTAAGGCAGGAGGGAACGAGCAGTACTTC. Protein sequence: CASSKAGGNEQYF.

As for this clone: Mismatch with germline at one junction end may stem from a read error. V and J are TRBV5-8 and TRBJ2-1; 15 bases are a match to TRBD2. CDR1 SGHTS and CDR2 YDEGEE come from the germline V gene. The CDR3 loop spans 19 amino acids. DNA of the CDR3: TGTGCCAGCAGCTTGGCCGGGACTAGCGGGGGGCCCTCCTACAATAAGCAGTTCTTC. It encodes CASSLAGTSGGPSYNKQFF.

The chain joins TRBV12-3 or TRBV12-4 to TRBJ1-1; TRBD1 agrees at 9 bases. The CDR3 spans 12 residues. With V trimmed by 6 bases and J by 10 bases, 6 bases remained unmatched. The CDR3 here is CASRYRGQGAFF. The CDR3 region has the DNA TGTGCCAGCAGGTACAGGGGGCAGGGAGCTTTCTTT.

The gene calls are TRBV30 and TRBJ2-7, with D possibly matching TRBD2 (5 bases). Looked up from germline, CDR1 is GTSNPN and CDR2 is SVGIG (reference sequence). The CDR3 totals 12 residues. The V and J ends lost 2 bases and 2 bases respectively, with 7 bases between them. CDR3 amino acids: CAWSSGTYEQYF. Written as DNA, the CDR3 is TGTGCCTGGAGTAGCGGTACCTACGAGCAGTACTTC.

This clone was picked up a small number of times. The chain joins TRBV24-1 to TRBJ1-5, with D perhaps TRBD1 (6 bases). CDR1 KGHDR and CDR2 SFDVKD come from the germline V gene. Between the trimmed V and J ends, which lost 6 bases and 3 bases, there was a span of 11 bases. The CDR3 contains 14 residues. The CDR3 reads CATSLGTLNQPQHF. As DNA, the CDR3 is TGTGCCACCAGTCTCGGGACACTCAATCAGCCCCAGCATTTT.

This clone was detected only a few times. The chain uses TRBV30 and TRBJ1-5; perhaps TRBD1 as D (6 bases). Germline V gene data show CDR1 as GTSNPN and CDR2 as SVGIG (reference sequence). V was shortened by 0 bases and J by 3 bases, with 15 bases between the two germline ends. The CDR3 is 16 amino acids. The CDR3 loop is CAWSVHGQPFNQPQHF. Written as DNA, the CDR3 is TGTGCCTGGAGTGTACACGGACAGCCGTTCAATCAGCCCCAGCATTTT.

This clone has only a few counts. The chain has TRBV6-6 and TRBJ1-2; TRBD1 matches 7 bases. CDR1 is MNHNY, CDR2 SVGAGI, per germline (reference sequence). The V gene end was trimmed by 9 bases and the J gene end by 6 bases; junction bases not matched to a gene: 4. The CDR3 loop spans 11 amino acids. Here the CDR3 reads CASGTANGYTF. CDR3 nucleotide sequence: TGTGCCAGTGGGACAGCGAATGGCTACACCTTC.

This clone was observed a few times. The chain is built from TRBV18 and TRBJ2-7; D might be TRBD2 (6 bases). This CDR3 comprises 16 residues. Germline lookup yields CDR1 KGHSH and CDR2 LQKENI. Trimming cost V 0 bases and J 2 bases, with 14 bases left between them. In DNA, the CDR3 is TGTGCCAGCTCACCACCGTCTGGCGGGGTACCCTACGAGCAGTACTTC. It is translated as CASSPPSGGVPYEQYF. The full variable domain, in which reference TRBV18 and TRBJ2-7 provide the parts outside the CDR3, is NAGVMQNPRHLVRRRGQEARLRCSPMKGHSHVYWYRQLPEEGLKFMVYLQKENIIDESGMPKERFSAEFPKEGPSILRIQQVVRGDSAAYFCASSPPSGGVPYEQYFGPGTRLTVT.

The rearrangement links TRBV5-1 to TRBJ1-6, with 9 bases aligning to TRBD1. V trimming: 4 bases; J trimming: 4 bases; junction bases outside the gene matches: 6. CDR1 SGHRS and CDR2 YFSETQ come from the germline V gene. CDR3 length equals 16 residues. The CDR3 bases are TGCGCCAGCAGCGACCGGGACAGGGATTATAATTCACCCCTCCACTTT. It encodes CASSDRDRDYNSPLHF.

The V gene is TRBV2, the J gene TRBJ1-5; possible D gene TRBD1, 5 bases. CDR3 size: 14 residues. Germline CDR1 SNHLY, CDR2 FYNNEI. Trimming removed 6 bases at V and 5 bases at J, with 14 bases between. The CDR3 DNA reads as TGTGCCAGCAGGGCAGGGCAACCCGATCAGCCCCAGCATTTT. Translation gives CASRAGQPDQPQHF.

The rearrangement uses TRBV10-3 and TRBJ1-5; weak D call: TRBD1 (6 bases). CDR1 ENHRY and CDR2 SYGVKD come from the germline V gene. Trimming took off 6 bases at V and 5 bases at J, with 17 bases between the two ends. The CDR3 extends over 15 amino acids. Here the CDR3 DNA reads TGTGCCATCAGCTCTCGGCAGGGGAAGGATCAGCCCCAGCATTTT. This sequence encodes CAISSRQGKDQPQHF.

The chain joins TRBV30 to TRBJ1-1; D might be TRBD1 (6 bases). V was shortened by 2 bases and J by 5 bases, with 12 bases between the two germline ends. CDR1 GTSNPN and CDR2 SVGIG come from the germline V gene (reference sequence). The length of the CDR3 is 13 residues. CDR3 DNA sequence: TGTGCCTGGAGTTTTACAGGGAGTACTGAAGCTTTCTTT. It yields the protein CAWSFTGSTEAFF.

The rearrangement links TRBV5-4 to TRBJ2-5; 8 nucleotides match TRBD1. V was clipped by 4 bases and J by 5 bases; unmatched bases: 7. In germline, CDR1 is SGHNT, CDR2 YYREEE (reference sequence). This CDR3 has 14 amino acids. CDR3 coding DNA: TGTGCCAGCAGCGGGCGGACAGGGTCGGAGACCCAGTACTTC. It specifies CASSGRTGSETQYF.

The chain carries TRBV6-5 and TRBJ2-5; possible D gene TRBD1, 6 bases. The CDR3 covers 14 residues. Germline loops: CDR1 MNHEY, CDR2 SVGAGI. Trimming took off 6 bases at V and 4 bases at J, with 15 bases between the two ends. The CDR3 bases are TGTGCCAGCAGGTCGGACAGAACCACAGAGACCCAGTACTTC. It translates to CASRSDRTTETQYF.

This clone was found once. J is TRBJ1-3 and V is TRBV29-1, with 11 bases that match TRBD1. Per the germline V gene, CDR1 is SQVTM and CDR2 is ANQGSEA. With 7 bases clipped from V and 4 bases from J, the junction kept 6 bases outside the gene matches. There are 14 residues in the CDR3. In nucleotides, the CDR3 is TGCAGCGGCATGGACAGGGGGCGAGGAAACACCATATATTTT. Translated: CSGMDRGRGNTIYF.

The CDR3 protein is CASSPEGAAEAFF. The CDR3 nucleotides read TGTGCCAGCAGCCCCGAGGGCGCGGCTGAAGCTTTCTTT. The chain employs TRBV9 and TRBJ1-1; no clear D. The CDR3 is made up of 13 amino acids. V lost 4 bases and J 6 bases, leaving 13 bases between the germline ends. Germline V gene data show CDR1 as SGDLS and CDR2 as YYNGEE.

The chain recombines TRBV12-3 or TRBV12-4 with TRBJ1-2; TRBD1 matches at 7 bases. The CDR3 spans 13 residues. V shed 3 bases, J shed 4 bases, and the junction held 2 bases outside the gene matches. The chain's CDR3 is CASSFRGIYGYTF. CDR3 sequence (DNA): TGTGCCAGCAGTTTCAGGGGGATCTATGGCTACACCTTC.

This clone has just one count. The gene calls are TRBV2 and TRBJ1-2; D ambiguous. Germline loops: CDR1 SNHLY, CDR2 FYNNEI. Between the trimmed V and J ends, which lost 0 bases and 2 bases, there was a span of 10 bases. The CDR3 is 15 residues long. The CDR3 DNA reads TGTGCCAGCAGTGAAGCCGCGGGGTGGAACTATGGCTACACCTTC. Its translation: CASSEAAGWNYGYTF.